This TCR beta chain was sequenced for a study of OX40 agonist ivuxolimab in advanced cancers. CDR3 size: 19 residues. Germline loops: CDR1 SGHVS, CDR2 FNYEAQ. Trimming cost V 5 bases and J 4 bases, with 27 bases left between them. Peripheral blood came from all dose cohorts at three timepoints. Method: immunoSEQ multiplex PCR; TCRdb's copy keeps in-frame clones and lacks some. In the table there are tens of thousands of clones, approximately 86% of which are singletons. The chain uses TRBV7-6 and TRBJ2-1, with D tentatively TRBD1 or TRBD2 (5 bases each). Sequenced material: CD4+ or CD8+ T cells sorted from blood, taken in a trial of the OX40 agonist ivuxolimab. This TCR derives from an adult with an advanced solid tumor such as melanoma, head and neck, liver or kidney cancer. CDR3 sequence reads: CASSLSAVGVKNWYNEQFF. CDR3 coding DNA: TGTGCCAGCAGCCTATCGGCAGTGGGGGTTAAAAATTGGTACAATGAGCAGTTCTTC.